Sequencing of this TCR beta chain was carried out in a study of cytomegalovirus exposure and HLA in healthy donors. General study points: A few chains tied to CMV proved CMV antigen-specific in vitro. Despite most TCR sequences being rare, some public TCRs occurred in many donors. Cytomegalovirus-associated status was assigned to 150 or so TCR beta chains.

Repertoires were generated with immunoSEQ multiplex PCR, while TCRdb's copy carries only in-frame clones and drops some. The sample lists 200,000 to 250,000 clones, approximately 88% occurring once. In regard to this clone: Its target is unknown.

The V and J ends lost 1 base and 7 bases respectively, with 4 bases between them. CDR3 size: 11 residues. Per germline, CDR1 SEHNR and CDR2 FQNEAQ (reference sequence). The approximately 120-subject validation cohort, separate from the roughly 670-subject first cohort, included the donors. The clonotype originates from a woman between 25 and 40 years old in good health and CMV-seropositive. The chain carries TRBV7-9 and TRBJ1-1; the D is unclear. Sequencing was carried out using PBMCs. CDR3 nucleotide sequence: TGTGCCAGCAGCTTAGTGGGTGAAGCTTTCTTT. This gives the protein CASSLVGEAFF.